These T cell receptor beta chains were read from a single sample in a study of blood T cell repertoires in COVID-19. Only in-frame clones appear in the TCRdb table, and some are missing; sequencing was by immunoSEQ multiplex PCR. Among 200,000 to 250,000 clones listed, approximately 84% were seen once. Sequenced: peripheral blood. These receptors all come from a woman aged 45-59 years with active or convalescent COVID-19. Each CDR3 is given with its conserved first and last residue. Clone size is stated in some rows and not others, as once, few, many or a class when expanded.

clone size	V gene	CDR3 protein
once	TRBV27	CASSRAHGQGHQPQHF
-	TRBV4-1	CASSHLGLAGGHNNGETQYF
-	TRBV18	CASSQTGTESYTF
-	TRBV6-1	CASTSPRGEAFF
-	TRBV3-1/TRBV3-2	CASSPQGPIFYEQYF
-	TRBV10-1	CASSGTTSGIANEQFF
-	TRBV6-5	CASSLNRVGNTIYF
-	TRBV5-1	CASSLVLAGASYNEQFF
-	TRBV5-1	CASSPEWTGAYNEQFF
-	TRBV6-5	CASRSQGSEKLFF
-	TRBV29-1	CSVTGDYGYTF
-	TRBV7-9	CASTETGNYEQFF
-	TRBV24-1	CATSDRTGGGTDTQYF
-	TRBV28	CASTLRGPLHF
-	TRBV24-1	CATSDPRNGPGDTQYF
-	TRBV19	CASVHTGAGLDGYTF
few	TRBV5-1	CASSFTGYGDSPLHF
-	TRBV2	CASSDQGLGEQYF
-	TRBV5-6	CASSYQSNQPQHF
-	TRBV11-3	CASSLGLAGGVQETQYF
-	TRBV24-1	CATSRTGSNQPQHF
-	TRBV7-6	CASSLVRGGVTMNTEAFF
-	TRBV28	CASSLRQGWTEAFF
-	TRBV28	CASRLGGLAGGDEQFF
-	TRBV25-1	CASSENRDTGEKLFF
-	TRBV29-1	CSVGQGTDTQYF
once	TRBV11-2	CASSFGGAGLF
-	TRBV9	CASSVAGGQVNEQFF
once	TRBV28	CASSLPGQGNTEAFF
-	TRBV28	CASTYSNQPQHF
-	TRBV4-1	CASSLDRGSNQPQHF
-	TRBV5-6	CASSFFRGLTGGNTEAFF
-	TRBV5-4	CASSSGTGKWEQYF